These T cell receptor beta chains were read from a single sample in a study of cytomegalovirus exposure and HLA in healthy donors. Clones were read by immunoSEQ multiplex PCR, and TCRdb kept only the in-frame ones, dropping some. Of 60,000 to 70,000 clones listed, approximately 75% were seen once; the top ten hold roughly 25%. Material: PBMCs. The source is a man aged 50 to 59 in good health and CMV-seropositive. The CDR3 runs from the conserved cysteine through the conserved F or W. Fields, in order: V gene, D gene, clone size, J gene, CDR3 DNA, CDR3 protein. The D gene is left open where the match is weak. Clone sizes are given selectively: once, few, many, or a class where the clone is expanded.

TRBV7-2	.	.	TRBJ2-7	TGTGCCAGCAGCTTACAGCGCCTGGGGCGGGAGCAGTACTTC	CASSLQRLGREQYF
TRBV9	TRBD1	once	TRBJ2-2	TGTGCCAGCAGCGGGGGGGAGACAGGGGAGATCGGAGCCGGGGAGCTGTTTTTT	CASSGGETGEIGAGELFF
TRBV9	TRBD1	.	TRBJ1-4	TGTGCCAGCAGCGTAGGACAGGGGTATGAAAAACTGTTTTTT	CASSVGQGYEKLFF
TRBV4-1	TRBD2	.	TRBJ2-4	TGCGCCAGCAGCGAGTTAGCGGGAGGCAAAAACATTCAGTACTTC	CASSELAGGKNIQYF
TRBV4-1	.	few	TRBJ1-5	TGCGCCAGCAGCCCGAGTCAGGGGTATAGCAATCAGCCCCAGCATTTT	CASSPSQGYSNQPQHF
TRBV19	.	.	TRBJ2-1	TGTGCCAGTGGTCGGGCGGGTAGCAGACTTTACAATGAGCAGTTCTTC	CASGRAGSRLYNEQFF
TRBV13	TRBD2	.	TRBJ2-1	TGTGCCAGCAGCTTGGGGGGGGGATTCAATGAGCAGTTCTTC	CASSLGGGFNEQFF
TRBV4-2	.	.	TRBJ1-1	TGTGCCAGCAGCCAAGAAGCCAAGAACACTGAAGCTTTCTTT	CASSQEAKNTEAFF
TRBV4-2	TRBD2	.	TRBJ2-7	TGTGCCAGCAGCCGCGGTAGTAGCGGGTCCTACGAGCAGTACTTC	CASSRGSSGSYEQYF
TRBV30	.	once	TRBJ2-3	TGTGCCTGGATGAGGCTAGCTGGCACAGATACGCAGTATTTT	CAWMRLAGTDTQYF
TRBV30	.	few	TRBJ1-1	TGTGCCTGGAGTGGACTGCCCCGCGGGACTGAAGCTTTCTTT	CAWSGLPRGTEAFF
TRBV5-4	TRBD2	.	TRBJ2-6	TGTGCCAGCCACTACGGGGGGAGCTCTGGGGCCAACGTCCTGACTTTC	CASHYGGSSGANVLTF
TRBV7-9	TRBD1	.	TRBJ2-1	TGTGCCAGCAGCTTTTCCGGGACAGGGACCCGGAATGAGCAGTTCTTC	CASSFSGTGTRNEQFF
TRBV5-1	.	once	TRBJ2-2	TGCGCCAGCAGCTTGAGCCGAACCGGGGAGCTGTTTTTT	CASSLSRTGELFF
TRBV5-6	TRBD1	.	TRBJ1-4	TGTGCCAGCAGCTTGCGGGGACAGGGTAACGAAAAACTGTTTTTT	CASSLRGQGNEKLFF
TRBV14	.	.	TRBJ2-1	TGTGCCAGCAGCCAAGCTCCGATGACAGTGTACAATGAGCAGTTCTTC	CASSQAPMTVYNEQFF
TRBV2	TRBD2	.	TRBJ2-2	TGTGCCAGCAGTGAAGGGGGGAAAAGCGGGAGTAGGGATACCGGGGAGCTGTTTTTT	CASSEGGKSGSRDTGELFF